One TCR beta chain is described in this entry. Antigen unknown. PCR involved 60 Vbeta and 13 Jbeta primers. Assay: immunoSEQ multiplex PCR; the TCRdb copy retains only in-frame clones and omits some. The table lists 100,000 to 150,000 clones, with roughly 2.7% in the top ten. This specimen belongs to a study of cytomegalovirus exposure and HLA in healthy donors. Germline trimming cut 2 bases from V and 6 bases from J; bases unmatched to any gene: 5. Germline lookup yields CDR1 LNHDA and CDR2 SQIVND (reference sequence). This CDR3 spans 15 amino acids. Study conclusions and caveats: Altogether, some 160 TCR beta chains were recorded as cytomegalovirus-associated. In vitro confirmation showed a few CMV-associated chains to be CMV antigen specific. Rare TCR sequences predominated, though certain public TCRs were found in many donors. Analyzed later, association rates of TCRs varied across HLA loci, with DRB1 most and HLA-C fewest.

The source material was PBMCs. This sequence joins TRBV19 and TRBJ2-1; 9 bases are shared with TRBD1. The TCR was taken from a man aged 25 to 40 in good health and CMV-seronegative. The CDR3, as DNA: TGTGCCAGTAGTATAAACCGGGACAGGGTCAATGAGCAGTTCTTC. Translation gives CASSINRDRVNEQFF.